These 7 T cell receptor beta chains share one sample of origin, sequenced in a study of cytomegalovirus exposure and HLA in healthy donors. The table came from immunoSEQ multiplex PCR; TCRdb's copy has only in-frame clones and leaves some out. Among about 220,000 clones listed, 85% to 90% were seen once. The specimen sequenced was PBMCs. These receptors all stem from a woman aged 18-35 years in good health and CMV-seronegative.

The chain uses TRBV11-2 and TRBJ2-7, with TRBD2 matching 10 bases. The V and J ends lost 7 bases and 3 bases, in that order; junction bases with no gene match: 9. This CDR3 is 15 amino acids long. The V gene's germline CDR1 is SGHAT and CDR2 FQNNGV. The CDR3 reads CASTNGLADVYEQYF. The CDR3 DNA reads TGTGCCAGCACCAACGGACTAGCGGATGTCTACGAGCAGTACTTC.

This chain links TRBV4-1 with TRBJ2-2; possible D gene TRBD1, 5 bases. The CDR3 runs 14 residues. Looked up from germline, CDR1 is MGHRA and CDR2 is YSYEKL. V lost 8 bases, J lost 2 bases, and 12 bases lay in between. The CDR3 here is CASEQETNTGELFF. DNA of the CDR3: TGCGCCAGCGAACAGGAAACCAACACCGGGGAGCTGTTTTTT.

This CDR3 is CASIPGQGWEKLFF. The CDR3 coding sequence is TGTGCCAGCATCCCGGGACAGGGTTGGGAAAAACTGTTTTTT. This chain connects TRBV7-9 to TRBJ1-4; 9 nucleotides agree with TRBD1. V lost 7 bases and J lost 8; bases outside the gene matches: 8. There are 14 residues in the CDR3. The germline gives CDR1 SEHNR, CDR2 FQNEAQ (reference sequence). Full variable domain (missing parts from reference TRBV7-9 and TRBJ1-4): DTGVSQNPRHKITKRGQNVTFRCDPISEHNRLYWYRQTLGQGPEFLTYFQNEAQLEKSRLLSDRFSAERPKGSFSTLEIQRTEQGDSAMYLCASIPGQGWEKLFFGSGTQLSVL.

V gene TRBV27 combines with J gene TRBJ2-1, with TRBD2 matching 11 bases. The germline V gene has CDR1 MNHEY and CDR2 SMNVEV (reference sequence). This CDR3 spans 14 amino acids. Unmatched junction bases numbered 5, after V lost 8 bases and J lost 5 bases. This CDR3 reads CASSIAGGNNEQFF. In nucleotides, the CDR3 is TGTGCCAGCTCTATAGCGGGAGGGAACAATGAGCAGTTCTTC.

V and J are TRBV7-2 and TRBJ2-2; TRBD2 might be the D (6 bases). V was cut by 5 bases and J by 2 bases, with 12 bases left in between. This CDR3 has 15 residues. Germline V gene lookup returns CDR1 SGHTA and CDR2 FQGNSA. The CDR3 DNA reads TGTGCCAGCAGCGAAGGAGGGCTAAACACCGGGGAGCTGTTTTTT. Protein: CASSEGGLNTGELFF. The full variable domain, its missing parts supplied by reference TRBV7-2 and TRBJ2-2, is GAGVSQSPSNKVTEKGKDVELRCDPISGHTALYWYRQSLGQGLEFLIYFQGNSAPDKSGLPSDRFSAERTGGSVSTLTIQRTQQEDSAVYLCASSEGGLNTGELFFGEGSRLTVL.

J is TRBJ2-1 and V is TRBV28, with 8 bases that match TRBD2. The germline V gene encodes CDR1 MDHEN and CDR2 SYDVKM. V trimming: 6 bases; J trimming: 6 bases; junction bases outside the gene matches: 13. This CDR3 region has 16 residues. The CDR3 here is CASRVYSGNTVNEQFF. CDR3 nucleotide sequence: TGTGCCAGCAGGGTCTATAGCGGGAATACTGTCAATGAGCAGTTCTTC.

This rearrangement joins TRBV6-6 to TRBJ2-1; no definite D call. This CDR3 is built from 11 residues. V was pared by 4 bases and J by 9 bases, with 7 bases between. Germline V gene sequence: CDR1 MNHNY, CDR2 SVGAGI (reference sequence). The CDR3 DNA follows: TGTGCCAGCAGTTGGAGAGGTGAGCAGTTCTTC. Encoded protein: CASSWRGEQFF.